The text below deals with one T cell receptor beta chain. This sample was included in a study of blood T cell repertoires in COVID-19. Across the whole study: PBMCs, B-cell-depleted T cells, or T cells provided the cDNA or gDNA that made up the material.

In the original analysis: Estimation of nucleated cell counts relied on the amplification of reference gene primers. The assay was immunoSEQ multiplex PCR, and TCRdb's table has in-frame clones only and misses some. V and J calls and clone size are those listed in that table; D and trimming were worked out from the DNA. The sample lists roughly 460,000 clones, about 90% occurring once. CDR3 length: 13 residues. The germline CDR1 and CDR2 sequences are LGHDT and YNNKEL (reference sequence). Trimming took 8 bases from V and 3 from J, leaving 11 bases between them. This receptor was obtained from a man between 18 and 35 years old with COVID-19, enrolled during active disease. The J gene is TRBJ1-5, the V gene TRBV3-1 (or the pseudogene TRBV3-2), with D possibly TRBD1 on 5 matching bases. The sequenced material came from peripheral blood. CDR3: CASSDSNNQPQHF. CDR3 bases: TGTGCCAGCTCCGACAGCAACAATCAGCCCCAGCATTTT.